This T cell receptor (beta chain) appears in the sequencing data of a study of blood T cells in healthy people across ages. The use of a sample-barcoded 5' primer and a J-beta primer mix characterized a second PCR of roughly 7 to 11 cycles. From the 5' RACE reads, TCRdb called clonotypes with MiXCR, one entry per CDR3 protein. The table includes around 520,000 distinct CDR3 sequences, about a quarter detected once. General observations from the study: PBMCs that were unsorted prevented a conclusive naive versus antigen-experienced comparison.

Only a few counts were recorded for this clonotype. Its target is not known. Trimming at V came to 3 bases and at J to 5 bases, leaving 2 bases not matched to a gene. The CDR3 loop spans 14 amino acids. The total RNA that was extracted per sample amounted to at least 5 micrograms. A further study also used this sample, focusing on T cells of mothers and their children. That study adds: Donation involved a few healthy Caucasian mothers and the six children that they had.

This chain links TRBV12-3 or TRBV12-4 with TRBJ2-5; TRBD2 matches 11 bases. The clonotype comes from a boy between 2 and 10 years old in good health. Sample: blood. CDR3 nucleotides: TGTGCCAGCAGTTTTACTAGCGGGAGCGAGACCCAGTACTTC. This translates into CASSFTSGSETQYF.